The 6 T cell receptor beta chains below come from one sample, sequenced in a study of blood T cell repertoires in COVID-19. The repertoire was sequenced with immunoSEQ multiplex PCR; TCRdb's copy has only in-frame clones and lacks some. The table shows 150,000 to 200,000 clones, with about nine tenths occurring only once. The sample comprised peripheral blood. Receptor source: a man younger than 30 who had recovered from COVID-19.

V usage is TRBV15 and J usage is TRBJ2-7; tentatively, D is TRBD1 (5 bases). This CDR3 has 17 residues. The germline V gene encodes CDR1 LNHNV and CDR2 YYDKDF (reference sequence). Trimming shortened V by 2 bases and J by 4 bases, and 21 bases separated the two germline ends. CDR3 loop: CATSRNLGRQKKYEQYF. CDR3 DNA: TGTGCCACCAGCAGAAACCTTGGAAGACAGAAAAAATACGAGCAGTACTTC.

The chain joins TRBV9 to TRBJ2-1; 11 bases agree with TRBD1. The length of the CDR3 is 16 residues. V trimming: 0 bases; J trimming: 4 bases; junction bases outside the gene matches: 3. CDR1 and CDR2 (germline): SGDLS, YYNGEE. CDR3 loop: CASSVEGQGVYNEQFF. The CDR3 region has the DNA TGTGCCAGCAGCGTAGAGGGACAGGGGGTTTACAATGAGCAGTTCTTC.

The chain recombines TRBV12-3 or TRBV12-4 with TRBJ1-2; TRBD1 matches at 7 bases. CDR3 length: 13 residues. J gave up 8 bases and V 2 bases, and 5 bases lay outside the gene matches. This CDR3 is CASSLTGEGGYTF. CDR3 DNA sequence: TGTGCCAGCAGTTTAACAGGGGAAGGCGGCTACACCTTC.

The chain recombines TRBV12-3 or TRBV12-4 with TRBJ1-2; D unclear. Trimming left V 7 bases short and J 4 bases short, with 7 bases between. The CDR3 sequence is 11 residues long. For the CDR3, the DNA is TGTGCCAGCAAAAGAGTCTATGGCTACACCTTC. Protein product: CASKRVYGYTF.

The count of this clone is one. This chain joins TRBV19 and TRBJ2-1, with a weak D call TRBD2 (6 bases). Trimming took off 5 bases at V and 6 bases at J, with 20 bases between the two ends. Germline V gene data show CDR1 as LNHDA and CDR2 as SQIVND (reference sequence). The CDR3 loop spans 16 amino acids. The CDR3, as DNA: TGTGCCAGTAGTGTACCAGCGGGTCTACGGGGCAATGAGCAGTTCTTC. This codes for CASSVPAGLRGNEQFF.

The gene calls are TRBV10-2 and TRBJ1-6, with TRBD1 identical over 7 bases. The CDR3 is 16 residues long. V shed 5 bases and J 1 base; nucleotides not matched to a gene: 5. Germline V gene data show CDR1 as WSHSY and CDR2 as SAAADI. CDR3: CASSQTGWSYNSPLHF. The DNA for the CDR3 is TGCGCCAGCAGTCAGACAGGGTGGTCCTATAATTCACCCCTCCACTTT.